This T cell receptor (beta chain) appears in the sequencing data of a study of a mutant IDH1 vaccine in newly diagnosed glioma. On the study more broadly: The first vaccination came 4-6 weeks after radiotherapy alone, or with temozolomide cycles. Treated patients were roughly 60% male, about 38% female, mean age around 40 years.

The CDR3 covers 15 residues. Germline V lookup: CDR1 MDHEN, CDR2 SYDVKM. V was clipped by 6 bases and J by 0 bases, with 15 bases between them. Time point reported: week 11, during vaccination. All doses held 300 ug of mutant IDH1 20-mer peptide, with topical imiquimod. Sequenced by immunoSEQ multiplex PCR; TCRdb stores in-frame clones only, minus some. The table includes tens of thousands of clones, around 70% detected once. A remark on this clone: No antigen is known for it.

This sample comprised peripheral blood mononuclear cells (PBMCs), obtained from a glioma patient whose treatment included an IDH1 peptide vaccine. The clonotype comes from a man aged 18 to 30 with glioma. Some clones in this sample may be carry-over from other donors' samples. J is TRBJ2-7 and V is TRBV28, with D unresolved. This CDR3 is CASSPPRTFSYEQYF. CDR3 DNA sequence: TGTGCCAGCAGCCCCCCGCGCACCTTCTCCTACGAGCAGTACTTC.